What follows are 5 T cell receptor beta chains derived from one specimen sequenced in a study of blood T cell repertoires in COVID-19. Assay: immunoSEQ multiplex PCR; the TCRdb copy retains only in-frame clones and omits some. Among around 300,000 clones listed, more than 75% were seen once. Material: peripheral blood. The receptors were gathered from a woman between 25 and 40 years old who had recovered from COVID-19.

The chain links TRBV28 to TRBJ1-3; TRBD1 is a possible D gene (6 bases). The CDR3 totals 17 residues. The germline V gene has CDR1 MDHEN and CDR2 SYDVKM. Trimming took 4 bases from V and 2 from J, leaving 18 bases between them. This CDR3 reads CASSSLALGGAGNTIYF. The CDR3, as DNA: TGTGCCAGCAGTTCCCTAGCTTTAGGGGGTGCTGGAAACACCATATATTTT.

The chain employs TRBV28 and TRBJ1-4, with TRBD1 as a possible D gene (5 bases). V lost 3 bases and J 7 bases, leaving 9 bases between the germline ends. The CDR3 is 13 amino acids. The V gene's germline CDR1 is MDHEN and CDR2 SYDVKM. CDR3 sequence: CASSFIGGEKLFF. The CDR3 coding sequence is TGTGCCAGCAGTTTCATCGGGGGTGAAAAACTGTTTTTT.

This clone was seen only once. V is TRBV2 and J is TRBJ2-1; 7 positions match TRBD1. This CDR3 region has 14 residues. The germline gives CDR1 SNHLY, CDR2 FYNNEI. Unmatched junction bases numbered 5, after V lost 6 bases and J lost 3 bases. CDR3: CASRNRGYYNEQFF. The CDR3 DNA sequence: TGTGCCAGCAGAAACAGGGGTTACTACAATGAGCAGTTCTTC.

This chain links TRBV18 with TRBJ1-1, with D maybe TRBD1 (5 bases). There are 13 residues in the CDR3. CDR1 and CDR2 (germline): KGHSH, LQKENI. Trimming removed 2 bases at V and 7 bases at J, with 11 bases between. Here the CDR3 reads CASSPFRDSEAFF. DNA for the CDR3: TGTGCCAGCTCACCATTTCGAGACAGTGAAGCTTTCTTT.

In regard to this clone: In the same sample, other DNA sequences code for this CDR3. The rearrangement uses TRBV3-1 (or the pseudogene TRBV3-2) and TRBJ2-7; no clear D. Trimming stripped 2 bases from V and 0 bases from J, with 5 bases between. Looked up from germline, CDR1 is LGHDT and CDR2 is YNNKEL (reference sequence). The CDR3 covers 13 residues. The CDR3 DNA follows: TGTGCCAGCAGCCAAAGGAGCTCCTACGAGCAGTACTTC. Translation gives CASSQRSSYEQYF.